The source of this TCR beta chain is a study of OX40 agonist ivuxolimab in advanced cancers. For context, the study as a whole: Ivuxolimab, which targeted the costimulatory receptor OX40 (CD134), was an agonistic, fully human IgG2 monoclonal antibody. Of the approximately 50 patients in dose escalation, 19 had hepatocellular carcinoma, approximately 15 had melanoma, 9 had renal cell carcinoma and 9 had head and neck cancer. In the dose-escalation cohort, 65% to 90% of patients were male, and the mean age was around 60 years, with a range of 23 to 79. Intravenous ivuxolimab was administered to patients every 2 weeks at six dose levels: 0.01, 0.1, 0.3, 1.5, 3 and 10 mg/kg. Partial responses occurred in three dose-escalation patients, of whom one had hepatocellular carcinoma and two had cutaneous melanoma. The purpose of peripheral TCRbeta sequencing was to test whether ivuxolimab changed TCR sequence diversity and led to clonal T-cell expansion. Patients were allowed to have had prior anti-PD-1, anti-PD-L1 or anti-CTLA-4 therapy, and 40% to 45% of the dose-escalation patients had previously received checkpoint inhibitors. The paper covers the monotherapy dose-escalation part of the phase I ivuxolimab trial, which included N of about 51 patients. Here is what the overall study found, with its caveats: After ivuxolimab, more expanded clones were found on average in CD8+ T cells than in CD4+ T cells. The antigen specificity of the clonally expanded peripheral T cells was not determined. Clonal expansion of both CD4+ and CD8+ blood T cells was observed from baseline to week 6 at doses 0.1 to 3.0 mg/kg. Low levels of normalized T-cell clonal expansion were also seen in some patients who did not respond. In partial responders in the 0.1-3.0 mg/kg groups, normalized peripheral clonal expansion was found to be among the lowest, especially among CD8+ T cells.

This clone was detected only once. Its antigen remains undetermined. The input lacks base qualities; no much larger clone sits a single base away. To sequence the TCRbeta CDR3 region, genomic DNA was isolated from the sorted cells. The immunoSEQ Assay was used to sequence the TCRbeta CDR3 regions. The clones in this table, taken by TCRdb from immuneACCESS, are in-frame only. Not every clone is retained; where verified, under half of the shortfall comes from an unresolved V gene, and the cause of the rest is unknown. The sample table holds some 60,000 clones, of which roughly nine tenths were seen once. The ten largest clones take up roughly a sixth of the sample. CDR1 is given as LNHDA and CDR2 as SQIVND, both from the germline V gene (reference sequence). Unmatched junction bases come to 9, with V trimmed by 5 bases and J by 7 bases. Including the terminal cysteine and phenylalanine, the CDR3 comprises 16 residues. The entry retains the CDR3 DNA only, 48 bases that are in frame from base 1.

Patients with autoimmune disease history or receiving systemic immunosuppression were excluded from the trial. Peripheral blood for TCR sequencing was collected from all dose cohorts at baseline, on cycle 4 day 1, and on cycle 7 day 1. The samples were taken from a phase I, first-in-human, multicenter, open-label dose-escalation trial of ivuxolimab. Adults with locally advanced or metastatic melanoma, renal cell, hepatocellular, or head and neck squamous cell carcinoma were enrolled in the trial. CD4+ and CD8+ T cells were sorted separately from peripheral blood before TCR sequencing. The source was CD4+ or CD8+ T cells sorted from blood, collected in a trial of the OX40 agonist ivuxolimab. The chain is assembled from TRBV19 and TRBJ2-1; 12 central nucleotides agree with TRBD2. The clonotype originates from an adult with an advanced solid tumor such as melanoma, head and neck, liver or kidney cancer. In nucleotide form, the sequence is TGTGCCAGTAGTGTTTCTCTAGCGGGGGGGCGGAATGAGCAGTTCTTC. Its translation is CASSVSLAGGRNEQFF.